One and the same sample provided the 26 T cell receptor beta chains below, sequenced in a study of shared clonotypes between healthy human individuals. Assay: immunoSEQ multiplex PCR; the TCRdb copy retains only in-frame clones and omits some. Among roughly 1,000,000 clones listed, around 82% were seen once. The sequenced material came from memory CD4+ T cells from PBMCs. The subset denotes: CD45RA-negative fraction. These receptors all stem from a man between 18 and 35 years old in good health. Some clones in this sample may be carry-over from other donors' samples.

CDR3 DNA: TGTGCCAGCAGCTTAACGGGGGCAGGCCCAAGGTTCTTC. It yields the protein CASSLTGAGPRFF. The V call is TRBV7-3, the J call TRBJ2-1; a weak D match, TRBD1 (6 bases). Germline V lookup: CDR1 SGHTA, CDR2 FQGTGA. The CDR3 sequence is 13 residues long. V was shortened by 0 bases and J by 15 bases, with 15 bases between the two germline ends. Combining the CDR3 with reference TRBV7-3 and TRBJ2-1 gives the whole variable domain GAGVSQTPSNKVTEKGKYVELRCDPISGHTALYWYRQSLGQGPEFLIYFQGTGAADDSGLPNDRFFAVRPEGSVSTLKIQRTERGDSAVYLCASSLTGAGPRFFGPGTRLTVL.

This clone was found many times. The V and J genes are TRBV30 and TRBJ1-3, with no clear D. The CDR3 is 14 residues long. Trimming cost V 7 bases and J 0 bases, with 13 bases left between them. The germline gives CDR1 GTSNPN, CDR2 SVGIG (reference sequence). This chain's CDR3 is CALQPASSGNTIYF. Written as DNA, the CDR3 is TGTGCCTTACAACCGGCCAGCTCTGGAAACACCATATATTTT.

This chain connects TRBV4-2 to TRBJ1-5; D unclear. The CDR3 runs to 15 residues. The V and J ends lost 0 bases and 6 bases respectively, with 12 bases between them. The germline CDR1 and CDR2 sequences are LGHNA and YNFKEQ. The CDR3 sequence: CASSQDPAGSQPQHF. CDR3 in DNA: TGTGCCAGCAGCCAAGATCCAGCGGGGAGTCAGCCCCAGCATTTT.

This clone is a singleton in its sample. V usage is TRBV6-6 and J usage is TRBJ1-5, with unresolved D. The CDR3 totals 13 residues. The V gene's germline CDR1 is MNHNY and CDR2 SVGAGI (reference sequence). V gave up 5 bases and J gave up 6 bases, with 11 bases separating them. The CDR3 loop is CASSPWEGQPQHF. CDR3 bases: TGTGCCAGCAGTCCTTGGGAGGGTCAGCCCCAGCATTTT.

This rearrangement joins TRBV2 to TRBJ2-2, with D perhaps being TRBD1 or TRBD2 (5 bases each). In germline, CDR1 is SNHLY, CDR2 FYNNEI. Trimming cost V 5 bases and J 2 bases, with 12 bases left between them. CDR3 length equals 15 residues. The CDR3 DNA reads TGTGCCAGCAGTAGGGACCTCATAAACACCGGGGAGCTGTTTTTT. Translated, it gives CASSRDLINTGELFF.

The gene calls are TRBV27 and TRBJ1-1; D is undetermined. The germline V gene has CDR1 MNHEY and CDR2 SMNVEV (reference sequence). V was trimmed by 2 bases and J by 3 bases, leaving 10 bases between them. This CDR3 comprises 14 residues. The CDR3: CASSLRLTHTEAFF. The DNA of the CDR3 is TGTGCCAGCAGTTTAAGGTTAACTCACACTGAAGCTTTCTTT.

The chain uses TRBV25-1 and TRBJ2-7; TRBD2 agrees at 7 bases. The CDR3 runs to 17 residues. The germline CDR1 and CDR2 sequences are MGHDK and SYGVNS. With V trimmed by 0 bases and J by 1 base, 9 bases remained unmatched. The CDR3 loop is CASSEYWLSSGSYEQYF. The CDR3 DNA is TGTGCCAGCAGTGAATATTGGTTGTCTAGCGGATCCTACGAGCAGTACTTC.

This clone was seen more than once but under ten times. The chain carries TRBV29-1 and TRBJ1-2; TRBD1 matches at 9 bases. The trim removed 3 bases at V and 8 bases at J, leaving 10 bases unmatched. There are 14 residues in the CDR3. Germline loops: CDR1 SQVTM, CDR2 ANQGSEA. CDR3 in amino acids: CSVDRDRAASGYTF. In nucleotides, the CDR3 is TGCAGCGTTGACAGGGACAGGGCCGCTTCGGGCTACACCTTC. Filled out from reference TRBV29-1 and TRBJ1-2, the complete variable domain reads SAVISQKPSRDICQRGTSLTIQCQVDSQVTMMFWYRQQPGQSLTLIATANQGSEATYESGFVIDKFPISRPNLTFSTLTVSNMSPEDSSIYLCSVDRDRAASGYTFGSGTRLTVV.

This chain uses TRBV5-1 with TRBJ1-1; D unclear. Looked up from germline, CDR1 is SGHRS and CDR2 is YFSETQ. The V and J ends lost 7 bases and 10 bases respectively, with 20 bases between them. The CDR3 is made up of 13 amino acids. The CDR3 sequence is CASRSLEGRVAFF. The CDR3 DNA reads as TGCGCCAGCCGCTCTCTAGAGGGAAGGGTAGCTTTCTTT.

This clone was observed many times. The chain couples TRBV19 to TRBJ2-7, with D hard to call. Germline CDR1 LNHDA, CDR2 SQIVND (reference sequence). This CDR3 spans 13 amino acids. The ends were cut back, 3 bases at V and 4 bases at J, with 10 bases in the middle. The CDR3 coding sequence is TGTGCCAGTAGTATCAGGCACAGTTACGAGCAGTACTTC. Its translation: CASSIRHSYEQYF.

The chain employs TRBV28 and TRBJ1-2, with D unresolved. There are 12 residues in the CDR3. Trimming removed 4 bases from V and 7 bases from J, with 10 bases in between. The germline V gene encodes CDR1 MDHEN and CDR2 SYDVKM. The CDR3 protein is CASSSSAGGYTF. In DNA, the CDR3 is TGTGCCAGCAGTTCCTCCGCCGGTGGCTACACCTTC.

The chain couples TRBV6-5 to TRBJ2-5, with D perhaps TRBD1 or TRBD2 (5 bases each). This CDR3 region has 15 residues. V was trimmed by 4 bases and J by 7 bases, leaving 19 bases between them. Germline CDR1 MNHEY, CDR2 SVGAGI. The DNA for the CDR3 is TGTGCCAGCAGTTTTACTCTTGGGGGAAGGGGGACCCAGTACTTC. Encoded protein: CASSFTLGGRGTQYF.

V usage is TRBV28 and J usage is TRBJ1-2; 7 nucleotides align to TRBD1. Germline CDR1 MDHEN, CDR2 SYDVKM. V shed 7 bases and J 3 bases; nucleotides not matched to a gene: 2. The CDR3 sequence is 12 residues long. The DNA of the CDR3 is TGTGCCAGCAATACAGGGGACTATGGCTACACCTTC. As protein: CASNTGDYGYTF.

The chain is built from TRBV18 and TRBJ2-2; 13 bases are shared with TRBD2. In germline, CDR1 is KGHSH, CDR2 LQKENI. CDR3 length equals 17 residues. The V segment lost 3 bases and the J segment 8 bases; nucleotides outside the gene matches: 9. The CDR3 DNA is TGTGCCAGCTCACCGAGCGGACTAGCGGGAGAGGCGGGGGAGCTGTTTTTT. Its protein is CASSPSGLAGEAGELFF.

This chain uses TRBV18 with TRBJ1-3; D gene ambiguous. Germline lookup yields CDR1 KGHSH and CDR2 LQKENI. Trimming shortened V by 6 bases and J by 2 bases, and 17 bases separated the two germline ends. CDR3 length: 16 amino acids. CDR3: CASSAPLTSTGNTIYF. DNA for the CDR3: TGTGCCAGCTCCGCCCCCCTTACTTCTACTGGAAACACCATATATTTT.

Worth noting for this clone: The final CDR3 position lacks the conserved phenylalanine or tryptophan, pointing to a likely read error. No DNA is shown, since the ends of the CDR3 on it are uncertain; the CDR3 is the one TCRdb lists. The CDR3 here is CATSRDSGSGLL. The chain couples TRBV15 to TRBJ2-3; whether TRBD2, the table's D call, matches the DNA was not checked. The CDR3 adds up to 12 amino acids, both ends counted. Germline-derived CDR1 and CDR2 are LNHNV and YYDKDF (reference sequence).

The V and J genes are TRBV6-5 and TRBJ2-3; 8 bases map to TRBD2. Germline V lookup: CDR1 MNHEY, CDR2 SVGAGI. This CDR3 has 16 amino acids. The junction had 14 bases not matched to a gene; V was cut back by 4 bases and J by 8 bases. CDR3 sequence: CASSSGQLAAEATQYF. The CDR3 DNA follows: TGTGCCAGCAGTTCCGGACAACTAGCGGCAGAGGCTACGCAGTATTTT.

This chain uses TRBV29-1 with TRBJ2-1; maybe TRBD2 (6 bases). Trimming left V 7 bases short and J 5 bases short, with 18 bases between. The CDR3 length is 14 residues. The V gene's germline CDR1 is SQVTM and CDR2 ANQGSEA. The CDR3 sequence is CSAGVGGSDNEQFF. CDR3 in DNA: TGCAGCGCTGGAGTTGGAGGGAGCGACAATGAGCAGTTCTTC.

The chain uses TRBV9 and TRBJ1-3, with D unclear. The CDR3 extends over 14 amino acids. Germline lookup yields CDR1 SGDLS and CDR2 YYNGEE. The V and J ends lost 3 bases and 6 bases respectively, with 13 bases between them. The CDR3 is CASSAEGRENTIYF. As DNA, the CDR3 is TGTGCCAGCAGCGCAGAGGGTCGAGAAAACACCATATATTTT.

The V and J genes are TRBV15 and TRBJ2-5, with 9 positions matching TRBD2. Looked up from germline, CDR1 is LNHNV and CDR2 is YYDKDF (reference sequence). With 0 bases clipped from V and 0 bases from J, the junction kept 11 bases outside the gene matches. The CDR3 runs 19 residues. The CDR3 sequence: CATSRDPGASGKYQETQYF. In DNA form, the CDR3 reads TGTGCCACCAGCAGAGATCCCGGGGCTAGCGGGAAGTACCAAGAGACCCAGTACTTC.

This rearrangement joins TRBV9 to TRBJ2-3, with 8 nucleotides matching TRBD2. The V and J ends lost 4 bases and 2 bases, in that order; junction bases with no gene match: 3. This CDR3 has 14 residues. Germline V gene lookup returns CDR1 SGDLS and CDR2 YYNGEE. The DNA for the CDR3 is TGTGCCAGCAGCAAGCGGGGGACCACAGATACGCAGTATTTT. It translates to CASSKRGTTDTQYF. The variable domain in full, completed from reference TRBV9 and TRBJ2-3, reads DSGVTQTPKHLITATGQRVTLRCSPRSGDLSVYWYQQSLDQGLQFLIQYYNGEERAKGNILERFSAQQFPDLHSELNLSSLELGDSALYFCASSKRGTTDTQYFGPGTRLTVL.

This clone was detected only a few times. The chain uses TRBV10-3 and TRBJ1-5, with D possibly TRBD1 on 6 matching bases. Deletions cut 7 bases from V and 3 bases from J, with 10 bases between. The CDR3 consists of 13 residues. Germline CDR1 is ENHRY and CDR2 is SYGVKD. This CDR3 is CAINWDTNQPQHF. The CDR3 bases are TGTGCCATCAATTGGGACACCAATCAGCCCCAGCATTTT.

The chain links TRBV10-2 to TRBJ2-3; TRBD2 matches at 10 bases. V lost 3 bases to trimming and J lost 5 bases; unmatched junction nucleotides: 8. CDR3 length equals 16 residues. Per the germline V gene, CDR1 is WSHSY and CDR2 is SAAADI. This chain's CDR3 is CASSEGLAGALDTQYF. DNA of the CDR3: TGCGCCAGCAGTGAAGGCCTAGCGGGAGCCTTAGATACGCAGTATTTT.

The rearrangement joins TRBV11-1 to TRBJ1-1; D is uncertain. V lost 2 bases, J lost 4 bases, and 8 bases lay in between. CDR3 length: 13 residues. Germline lookup yields CDR1 SGHAT and CDR2 FQDESV (reference sequence). CDR3 in amino acids: CASSLSRATEAFF. CDR3 DNA sequence: TGTGCCAGCAGCTTAAGCCGGGCCACTGAAGCTTTCTTT.

The chain links TRBV5-1 to TRBJ2-3; TRBD1 agrees at 7 bases. This CDR3 contains 14 residues. V trimming: 4 bases; J trimming: 2 bases; junction bases outside the gene matches: 4. Germline-derived CDR1 and CDR2 are SGHRS and YFSETQ. The CDR3 protein is CASSPGQHTDTQYF. CDR3 DNA: TGCGCCAGCAGCCCGGGACAGCACACAGATACGCAGTATTTT.

The chain links TRBV28 to TRBJ2-7, with 10 bases that match TRBD1. Germline assignment: CDR1 MDHEN and CDR2 SYDVKM. This CDR3 has 15 amino acids. The V segment lost 4 bases and the J segment 5 bases; nucleotides outside the gene matches: 8. The CDR3 DNA is TGTGCCAGCAGTTCATACCGGGACAGGGGAAACGAGCAGTACTTC. Residues: CASSSYRDRGNEQYF. Full variable domain (outside the CDR3, taken from reference TRBV28 and TRBJ2-7): DVKVTQSSRYLVKRTGEKVFLECVQDMDHENMFWYRQDPGLGLRLIYFSYDVKMKEKGDIPEGYSVSREKKERFSLILESASTNQTSMYLCASSSYRDRGNEQYFGPGTRLTVT.